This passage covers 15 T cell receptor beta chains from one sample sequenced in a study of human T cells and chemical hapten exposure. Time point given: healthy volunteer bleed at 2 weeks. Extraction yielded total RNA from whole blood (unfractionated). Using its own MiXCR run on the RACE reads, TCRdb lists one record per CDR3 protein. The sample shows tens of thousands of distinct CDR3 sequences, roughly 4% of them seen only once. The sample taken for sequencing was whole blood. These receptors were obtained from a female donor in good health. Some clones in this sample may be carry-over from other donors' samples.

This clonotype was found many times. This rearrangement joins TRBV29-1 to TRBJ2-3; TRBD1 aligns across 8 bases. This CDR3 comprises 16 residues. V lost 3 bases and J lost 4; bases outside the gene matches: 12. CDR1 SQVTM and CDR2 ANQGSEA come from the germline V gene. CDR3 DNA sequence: TGCAGCGTTGAGCCGGGGACAGGTCTCATCCCAGATACGCAGTATTTT. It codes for CSVEPGTGLIPDTQYF.

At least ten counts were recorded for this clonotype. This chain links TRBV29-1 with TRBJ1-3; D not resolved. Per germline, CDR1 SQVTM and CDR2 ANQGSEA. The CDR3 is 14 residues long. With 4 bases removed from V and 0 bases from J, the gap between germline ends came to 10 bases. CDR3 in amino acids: CSVVAQYSGNTIYF. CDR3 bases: TGCAGCGTTGTGGCCCAGTACTCTGGAAACACCATATATTTT.

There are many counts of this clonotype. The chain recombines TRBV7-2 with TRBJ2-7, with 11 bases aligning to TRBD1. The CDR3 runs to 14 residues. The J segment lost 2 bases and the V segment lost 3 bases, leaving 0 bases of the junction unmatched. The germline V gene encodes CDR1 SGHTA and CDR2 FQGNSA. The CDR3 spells CASSLGQGAYEQYF. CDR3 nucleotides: TGTGCCAGCAGCTTGGGACAGGGGGCCTACGAGCAGTACTTC.

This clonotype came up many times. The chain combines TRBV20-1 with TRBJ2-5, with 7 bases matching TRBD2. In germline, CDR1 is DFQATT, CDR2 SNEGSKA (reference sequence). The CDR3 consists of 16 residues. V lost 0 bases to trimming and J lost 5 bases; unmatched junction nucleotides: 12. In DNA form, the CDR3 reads TGCAGTGCTAGAGATTTGGCGCGGGGGACCCGGGAGACCCAGTACTTC. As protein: CSARDLARGTRETQYF.

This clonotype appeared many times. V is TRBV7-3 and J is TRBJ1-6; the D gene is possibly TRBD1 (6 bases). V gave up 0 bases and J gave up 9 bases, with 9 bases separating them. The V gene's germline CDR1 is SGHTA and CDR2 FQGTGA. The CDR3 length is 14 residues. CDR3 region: CASSLTRGGSPLHF. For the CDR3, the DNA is TGTGCCAGCAGCTTAACGAGGGGGGGTTCACCCCTCCACTTT.

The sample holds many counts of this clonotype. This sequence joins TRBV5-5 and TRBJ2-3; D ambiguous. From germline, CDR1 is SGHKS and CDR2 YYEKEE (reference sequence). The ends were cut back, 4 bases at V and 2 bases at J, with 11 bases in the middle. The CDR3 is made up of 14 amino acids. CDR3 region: CASSIGSYTDTQYF. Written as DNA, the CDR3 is TGTGCCAGCAGCATCGGGTCCTACACAGATACGCAGTATTTT. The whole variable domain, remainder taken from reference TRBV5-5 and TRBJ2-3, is DAGVTQSPTHLIKTRGQQVTLRCSPISGHKSVSWYQQVLGQGPQFIFQYYEKEERGRGNFPDRFSARQFPNYSSELNVNALLLGDSALYLCASSIGSYTDTQYFGPGTRLTVL.

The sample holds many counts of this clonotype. CDR3 region: CASSRVGSDSGNTIYF. CDR3 DNA: TGTGCCAGCAGCCGTGTGGGGTCAGATTCTGGAAACACCATATATTTT. The V gene is TRBV7-2, the J gene TRBJ1-3; the D is unclear. The germline V gene encodes CDR1 SGHTA and CDR2 FQGNSA. The CDR3 loop spans 16 amino acids. Trimming left V 5 bases short and J 1 base short, with 15 bases between.

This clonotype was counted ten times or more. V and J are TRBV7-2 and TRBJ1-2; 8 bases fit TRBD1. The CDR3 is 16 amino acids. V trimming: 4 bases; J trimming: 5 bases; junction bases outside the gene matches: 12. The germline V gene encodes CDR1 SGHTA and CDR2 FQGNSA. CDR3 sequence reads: CASSYQGARRSYGYTF. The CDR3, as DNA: TGTGCCAGCAGCTACCAGGGGGCGCGGAGGAGTTATGGCTACACCTTC.

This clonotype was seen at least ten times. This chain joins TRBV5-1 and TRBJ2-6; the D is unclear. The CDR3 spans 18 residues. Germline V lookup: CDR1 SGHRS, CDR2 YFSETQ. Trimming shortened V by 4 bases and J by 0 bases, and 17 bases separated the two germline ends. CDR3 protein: CASSLTTRPPSGANVLTF. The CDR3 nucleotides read TGCGCCAGCAGCCTTACAACTCGGCCGCCCTCTGGGGCCAACGTCCTGACTTTC. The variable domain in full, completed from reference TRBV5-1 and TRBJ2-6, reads KAGVTQTPRYLIKTRGQQVTLSCSPISGHRSVSWYQQTPGQGLQFLFEYFSETQRNKGNFPGRFSGRQFSNSRSEMNVSTLELGDSALYLCASSLTTRPPSGANVLTFGAGSRLTVL.

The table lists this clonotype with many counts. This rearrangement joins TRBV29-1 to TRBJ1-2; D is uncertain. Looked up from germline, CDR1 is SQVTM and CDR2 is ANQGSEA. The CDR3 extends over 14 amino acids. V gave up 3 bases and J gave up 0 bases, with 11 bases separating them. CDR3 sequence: CSVDSPTTNYGYTF. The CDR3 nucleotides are TGCAGCGTTGACTCGCCCACCACTAACTATGGCTACACCTTC.

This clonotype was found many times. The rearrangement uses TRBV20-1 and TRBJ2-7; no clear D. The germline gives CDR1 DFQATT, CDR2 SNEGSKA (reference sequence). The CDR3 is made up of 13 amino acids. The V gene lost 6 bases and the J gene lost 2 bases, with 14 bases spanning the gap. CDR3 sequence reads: CSAISRSTYEQYF. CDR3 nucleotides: TGCAGTGCCATCAGCAGGAGTACCTACGAGCAGTACTTC.

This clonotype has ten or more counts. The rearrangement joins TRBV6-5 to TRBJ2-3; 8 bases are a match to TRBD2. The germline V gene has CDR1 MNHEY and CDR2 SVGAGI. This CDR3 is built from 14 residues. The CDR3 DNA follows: TGTGCTACGTGGGGGGGACTAGTCGCAGATACGCAGTATTTT. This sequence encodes CATWGGLVADTQYF.

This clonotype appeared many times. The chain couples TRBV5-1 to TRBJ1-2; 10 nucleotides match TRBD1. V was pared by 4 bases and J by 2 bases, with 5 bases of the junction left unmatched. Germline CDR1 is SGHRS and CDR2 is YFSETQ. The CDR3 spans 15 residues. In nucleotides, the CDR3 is TGCGCCAGCAGCGTTGACAGGGGGCGCAACTATGGCTACACCTTC. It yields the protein CASSVDRGRNYGYTF.

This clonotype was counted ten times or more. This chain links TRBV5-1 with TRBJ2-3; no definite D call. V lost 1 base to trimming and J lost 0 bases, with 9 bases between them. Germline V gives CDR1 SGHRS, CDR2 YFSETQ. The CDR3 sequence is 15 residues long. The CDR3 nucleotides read TGCGCCAGCAGCTTGATGGCAGCTAGCACAGATACGCAGTATTTT. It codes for CASSLMAASTDTQYF.

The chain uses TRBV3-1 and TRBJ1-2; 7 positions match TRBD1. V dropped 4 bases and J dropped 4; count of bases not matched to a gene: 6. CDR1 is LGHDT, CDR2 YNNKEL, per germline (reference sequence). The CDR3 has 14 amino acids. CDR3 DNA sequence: TGTGCCAGCAGCCCTGGACAGGTCATCTATGGCTACACCTTC. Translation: CASSPGQVIYGYTF.